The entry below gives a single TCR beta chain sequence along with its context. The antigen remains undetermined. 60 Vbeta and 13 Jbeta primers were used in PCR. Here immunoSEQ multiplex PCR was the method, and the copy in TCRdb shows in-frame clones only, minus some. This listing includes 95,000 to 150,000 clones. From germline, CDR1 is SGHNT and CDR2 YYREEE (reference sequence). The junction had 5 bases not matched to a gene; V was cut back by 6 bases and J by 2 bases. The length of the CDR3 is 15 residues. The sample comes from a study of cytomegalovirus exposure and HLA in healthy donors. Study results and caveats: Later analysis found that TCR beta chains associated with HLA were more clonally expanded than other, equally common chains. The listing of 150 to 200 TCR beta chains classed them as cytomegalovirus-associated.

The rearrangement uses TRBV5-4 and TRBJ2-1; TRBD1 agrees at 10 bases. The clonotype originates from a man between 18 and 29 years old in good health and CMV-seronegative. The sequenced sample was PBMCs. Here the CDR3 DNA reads TGTGCCAGCATCGACGGACAGGGGGCCTACAATGAGCAGTTCTTC. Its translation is CASIDGQGAYNEQFF.